The 7 T cell receptor beta chains reported below all come from one sample, sequenced in a study of shared clonotypes between healthy human individuals. Using immunoSEQ multiplex PCR, the repertoire was profiled, and TCRdb retains in-frame clones only, with some absent. The sample shows roughly 1 million clones, approximately 78% of them seen only once. Sequencing was carried out using memory CD4+ T cells from PBMCs. Sample subset: CD45RA-negative fraction. These receptors were taken from a man aged 18 to 30 in good health. Some clones in this sample may be carry-over from other donors' samples.

This CDR3 reads CASSLGPGGRGNEKLFF. The CDR3 nucleotides read TGTGCCAGCAGTTTAGGCCCCGGGGGGCGAGGGAATGAAAAACTGTTTTTT. J is TRBJ1-4 and V is TRBV27; D is possibly TRBD1 (6 bases). Germline CDR1 is MNHEY and CDR2 is SMNVEV (reference sequence). The CDR3 has 17 residues. The ends were cut back, 2 bases at V and 5 bases at J, with 18 bases in the middle. Based on the CDR3 plus reference TRBV27 and TRBJ1-4, the full variable domain is EAQVTQNPRYLITVTGKKLTVTCSQNMNHEYMSWYRQDPGLGLRQIYYSMNVEVTDKGDVPEGYKVSRKEKRNFPLILESPSPNQTSLYFCASSLGPGGRGNEKLFFGSGTQLSVL.

CDR3 protein: CASSLGTGRNTGELFF. The CDR3 nucleotides are TGCGCCAGCAGCCTCGGGACAGGGCGGAACACCGGGGAGCTGTTTTTT. The chain employs TRBV5-1 and TRBJ2-2, with 9 bases fitting TRBD1. V lost 4 bases, J lost 1 base, and 5 bases stayed unmatched. The CDR3 extends over 16 amino acids. Germline V gene data show CDR1 as SGHRS and CDR2 as YFSETQ.

The genes are TRBV7-8 and TRBJ2-7; TRBD1 or TRBD2 may be the D gene (6 bases each). This CDR3 comprises 15 residues. CDR1 SGHVS and CDR2 FQNEAQ come from the germline V gene. Trimming took off 7 bases at V and 2 bases at J, with 18 bases between the two ends. The CDR3 DNA sequence: TGTGCCAGCACCAGAGGGGTGGGGGGCCCCTACGAGCAGTACTTC. It encodes CASTRGVGGPYEQYF.

This clone was counted once. The chain combines TRBV5-4 with TRBJ2-7; TRBD2 agrees at 11 bases. The CDR3 totals 14 residues. Trimming removed 5 bases from V and 4 bases from J; junction bases left unmatched: 5. CDR1 is SGHNT, CDR2 YYREEE, per germline (reference sequence). The CDR3 bases are TGTGCCAGCAGTACTAGCGGGAGTCCGTACGAGCAGTACTTC. Residues: CASSTSGSPYEQYF. The variable domain in full, with the rest retrieved from reference TRBV5-4 and TRBJ2-7, is ETGVTQSPTHLIKTRGQQVTLRCSSQSGHNTVSWYQQALGQGPQFIFQYYREEENGRGNFPPRFSGLQFPNYSSELNVNALELDDSALYLCASSTSGSPYEQYFGPGTRLTVT.

The chain has TRBV4-3 and TRBJ2-3, with D possibly being TRBD2 (5 bases). This CDR3 is built from 13 residues. The V gene lost 2 bases and the J gene lost 15 bases, with 18 bases spanning the gap. Germline V lookup: CDR1 LGHNA, CDR2 YSLEER. CDR3 DNA: TGCGCCAGCAGCCAAAGCGGTCCCTATGTTCAATATTTT. Translation gives CASSQSGPYVQYF.

This chain joins TRBV5-1 and TRBJ2-2; a possible D gene is TRBD2 (5 bases). There are 15 residues in the CDR3. Germline CDR1 and CDR2: SGHRS and YFSETQ. The ends were cut back, 4 bases at V and 2 bases at J, with 12 bases in the middle. CDR3 residues: CASSPASGNTGELFF. CDR3 DNA sequence: TGCGCCAGCAGCCCGGCAAGCGGTAACACCGGGGAGCTGTTTTTT.

This clone was seen just once. The V call is TRBV7-2, the J call TRBJ1-2; D not resolved. This CDR3 is 13 amino acids long. Germline values: CDR1 SGHTA, CDR2 FQGNSA. The ends were cut back, 1 base at V and 8 bases at J, with 11 bases in the middle. The CDR3 loop is CASSLVEAAGYTF. CDR3 in DNA: TGTGCCAGCAGCTTAGTGGAAGCCGCCGGCTACACCTTC.